Given below is one TCR beta chain in context. Its antigen remains unidentified. Per-base qualities were not stored, and no clone one base away is much larger. The sample comes from a study of shared T cell receptors in the human thymus (dated by TCRdb to the early 2020s). For the study in its entirety: The study examined how self-reactive, shared T-cell receptor alpha chains are generated in the human thymus.

From its cysteine to its phenylalanine, the CDR3 spans 18 amino acids. Only the CDR3 portion is preserved as DNA: 54 bases, with reading frame beginning at the first base. Via the germline V gene, CDR1 is SGDLS and CDR2 YYNGEE. The junction carries 27 bases between V and J, which are trimmed by 1 base and 8 bases respectively. To prepare the library, the immunoSEQ multiplex PCR assay was applied. TCRdb obtained this table from immuneACCESS and retained in-frame rearrangements with V and J assigned. These tables miss some clones; where compared with another copy, unresolved V genes account for less than half of the shortfall, and the remainder is unexplained. A total of more than 550,000 clones appear in this sample, about 87% of them only once. The ten most abundant clones make up about 0.0094% of the sample. The same specimen was also included in a second study, on human thymus T cells. The second publication reports: Immunologically healthy infants undergoing open corrective cardiac surgery for congenital heart defects in Finland were used as donors. The thymus tissue came from surgical resects taken out during corrective cardiac surgery. Biased V and J gene segment usage appeared to be present in both thymic and peripheral blood repertoires. Highly overlapping thymic TCR repertoires among unrelated individuals were reported in the related research. TCR alpha and beta repertoires from fewer than ten infant thymus samples and a few related peripheral blood samples were characterized in the study. Donor ages ranging from about 7 to 244 days were recorded, and 5 to 7 male and two female infants were included in the cohort. Thymocytes were released mechanically from tissue and stored at -70 °C as pellets of roughly 9.5-31 million cells. A QIAsymphony instrument was used to extract genomic DNA from the frozen cell pellets. TCRB and TCRAD loci were amplified from a standardized quantity of quality-controlled genomic DNA using the immunoSEQ multiplex PCR assay. The amplicons covered the V(D)J region and were long enough to include the CDR3 and to identify the V and J genes. The commercial immunoSEQ service was used to sequence amplicons on an Illumina platform. Primer bias and sequencing errors were corrected using previously described methods, and TCRAD and TCRB definitions followed the IMGT database. The repertoires were analysed using immunoSEQ Analyzer 3.0 and VDJTools for basic statistics, V/J segment usage, diversity estimates, rarefaction and pairwise overlap. Chao1, ChaoE, Efron-Thisted, Shannon and inverse Simpson indices were used to estimate diversity, which was also estimated on datasets down-sampled to the smallest sample. Repertoire overlap was assessed by strict matching of CDR3 nucleotide sequence, V gene and J gene, and clustering was done by Jaccard-based multidimensional scaling. On average, roughly 850,000 unique TCRB clonotypes were obtained from thymus samples, compared with some 84,000 from blood samples.

In this chain, TRBV9 is recombined with TRBJ1-2, with the D gene too uncertain to name. Specimen: thymocytes. The clonotype was recovered from a boy younger than two with a congenital heart defect. Donor details come from another sample of the same person, matched by shared clones. The sequenced DNA: TGTGCCAGCAGCGTAACAAGGGAGGGTGGCGCACCCTCGGGAGGCTACACCTTC. This translates into CASSVTREGGAPSGGYTF.